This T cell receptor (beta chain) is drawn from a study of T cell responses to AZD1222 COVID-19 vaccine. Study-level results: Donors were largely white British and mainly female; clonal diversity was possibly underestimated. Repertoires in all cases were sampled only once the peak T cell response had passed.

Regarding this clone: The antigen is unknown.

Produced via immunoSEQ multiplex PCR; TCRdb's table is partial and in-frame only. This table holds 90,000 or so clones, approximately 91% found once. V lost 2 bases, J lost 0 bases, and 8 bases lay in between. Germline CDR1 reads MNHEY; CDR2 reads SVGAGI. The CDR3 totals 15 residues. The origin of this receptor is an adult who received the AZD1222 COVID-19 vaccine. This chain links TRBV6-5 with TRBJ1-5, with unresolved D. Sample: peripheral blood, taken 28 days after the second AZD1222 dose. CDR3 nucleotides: TGTGCCAGCAGTTACAGCCAGTATAGCAATCAGCCCCAGCATTTT. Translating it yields CASSYSQYSNQPQHF.